This T cell receptor beta chain originates from a study of OX40 agonist ivuxolimab in advanced cancers. About the study: Cancers in dose escalation were hepatocellular, melanoma, renal cell and head and neck.

CDR1 is SGHNT and CDR2 is YENEEA in the germline V gene. This CDR3 is 15 amino acids long. J lost 3 bases, V lost 4 bases, and 4 bases had no gene match. Generated by immunoSEQ multiplex PCR, the TCRdb table keeps only in-frame clones and is missing some. The data contain just over 40,000 clones, about 85% of them singletons. Systemic immunosuppression or a history of autoimmune disease excluded patients. The chain carries TRBV11-3 and TRBJ1-2; 11 positions agree with TRBD1. This sample comprised CD4+ or CD8+ T cells sorted from blood, obtained in a trial of the OX40 agonist ivuxolimab. This TCR came from an adult with an advanced solid tumor such as melanoma, head and neck, liver or kidney cancer. CDR3 residues: CASSSGTGGYYGYTF. CDR3 nucleotides: TGTGCCAGCAGCTCCGGGACAGGGGGTTACTATGGCTACACCTTC.